The 30 T cell receptor beta chains in this list originate from one sample, sequenced in a study of T cell clones after liver transplantation. Sequencing used immunoSEQ multiplex PCR; TCRdb keeps in-frame clones, though not all of them. The sample shows some 75,000 clones, about 80% of them seen only once. The material sequenced was CD4+ T cells from blood, taken before liver transplant. The receptors derive from a human donor who received a liver transplant.

V is TRBV18 and J is TRBJ2-3, with 7 bases fitting TRBD2. Germline assignment: CDR1 KGHSH and CDR2 LQKENI. V lost 5 bases, J lost 0 bases, and 17 bases stayed unmatched. The CDR3 loop spans 19 amino acids. The CDR3 DNA follows: TGTGCCAGCTCAATTGGGGCACTTCGAACTAGCGCCAGCACAGATACGCAGTATTTT. It encodes CASSIGALRTSASTDTQYF.

This clone was seen only a few times. The chain carries TRBV4-1 and TRBJ2-1; 13 bases align to TRBD2. V dropped 1 base and J dropped 9; count of bases not matched to a gene: 6. CDR3 length: 16 residues. The germline V gene has CDR1 MGHRA and CDR2 YSYEKL. CDR3 region: CASSQVGTSGNAEQFF. The CDR3 DNA is TGCGCCAGCAGCCAAGTCGGGACTAGCGGGAATGCTGAGCAGTTCTTC.

This clone came up once. The chain is built from TRBV7-8 and TRBJ1-5; tentative D call: TRBD1 (6 bases). Germline-derived CDR1 and CDR2 are SGHVS and FQNEAQ. The V gene lost 8 bases and the J gene lost 1 base, with 18 bases spanning the gap. CDR3 length equals 16 residues. In DNA, the CDR3 is TGTGCCAGCTCCACAGAGGGGGGGCTGAGCAATCAGCCCCAGCATTTT. Translated, it gives CASSTEGGLSNQPQHF.

This sequence joins TRBV9 and TRBJ2-2; 11 nucleotides match TRBD1. With 4 bases clipped from V and 6 bases from J, the junction kept 8 bases outside the gene matches. CDR3 length: 16 residues. Germline V gene sequence: CDR1 SGDLS, CDR2 YYNGEE. CDR3 coding DNA: TGTGCCAGCAGCTTCCGGGACAGGGGGTTCCCCGGGGAGCTGTTTTTT. It encodes CASSFRDRGFPGELFF.

The chain links TRBV11-2 to TRBJ2-6; D is unresolved. The CDR3 is 14 residues long. With 1 base removed from V and 0 bases from J, the gap between germline ends came to 1 base. Per germline, CDR1 SGHAT and CDR2 FQNNGV. The CDR3 DNA reads as TGTGCCAGCAGCTTAGGCTCTGGGGCCAACGTCCTGACTTTC. It yields the protein CASSLGSGANVLTF.

The chain is built from TRBV7-2 and TRBJ1-5, with no clear D. Deletions cut 1 base from V and 5 bases from J, with 12 bases between. Germline values: CDR1 SGHTA, CDR2 FQGNSA. There are 15 residues in the CDR3. The CDR3, as DNA: TGTGCCAGCAGCTTAGTGGGGTGGGAGGATCAGCCCCAGCATTTT. It codes for CASSLVGWEDQPQHF. Together with reference TRBV7-2 and TRBJ1-5, the CDR3 gives the full variable domain: GAGVSQSPSNKVTEKGKDVELRCDPISGHTALYWYRQSLGQGLEFLIYFQGNSAPDKSGLPSDRFSAERTGGSVSTLTIQRTQQEDSAVYLCASSLVGWEDQPQHFGDGTRLSIL.

This chain joins TRBV5-1 and TRBJ2-1; the D gene could be TRBD1 or TRBD2 (6 bases each). The CDR3 spans 15 residues. Between the trimmed V and J ends, which lost 2 bases and 5 bases, there was a span of 14 bases. Germline CDR1 and CDR2: SGHRS and YFSETQ. Here the CDR3 reads CASSFGGRGNNEQFF. CDR3 nucleotides: TGCGCCAGCAGCTTCGGGGGCAGGGGCAACAATGAGCAGTTCTTC.

The V call is TRBV30, the J call TRBJ1-4; TRBD1 is a possible D gene (6 bases). Trimming shortened V by 0 bases and J by 3 bases, and 8 bases separated the two germline ends. CDR3 length: 14 residues. Germline V gene data show CDR1 as GTSNPN and CDR2 as SVGIG (reference sequence). The CDR3 reads CAWSVHRANEKLFF. In nucleotides, the CDR3 is TGTGCCTGGAGTGTACACAGGGCTAATGAAAAACTGTTTTTT.

This chain links TRBV2 with TRBJ2-2; D gene ambiguous. The length of the CDR3 is 15 residues. V was trimmed by 1 base and J by 4 bases, leaving 10 bases between them. The V gene's germline CDR1 is SNHLY and CDR2 FYNNEI. The CDR3 region has the DNA TGTGCCAGCAGTGAAGAAAAGGGTAGCACCGGGGAGCTGTTTTTT. Translation gives CASSEEKGSTGELFF.

This clone was counted only a few times. The rearrangement links TRBV5-1 to TRBJ2-3, with 9 nucleotides matching TRBD2. Germline-derived CDR1 and CDR2 are SGHRS and YFSETQ. The CDR3 is made up of 14 amino acids. The junction had 6 bases not matched to a gene; V was cut back by 7 bases and J by 3 bases. This CDR3 reads CASSLTSGTDTQYF. CDR3 DNA sequence: TGCGCCAGCTCGCTTACTAGCGGGACAGATACGCAGTATTTT.

The chain employs TRBV27 and TRBJ1-2; 8 nucleotides line up with TRBD1. The V and J ends lost 5 bases and 4 bases, in that order; junction bases with no gene match: 9. CDR1 is MNHEY and CDR2 is SMNVEV in the germline V gene (reference sequence). The CDR3 contains 15 residues. The CDR3 spells CASSMYRGEGYGYTF. CDR3 coding DNA: TGTGCCAGCAGTATGTACAGGGGGGAAGGCTATGGCTACACCTTC.

As DNA, the CDR3 is TGTGCCAGCTCAGCGGACATTAACTATGGCTACACCTTC. The encoded protein is CASSADINYGYTF. The rearrangement uses TRBV18 and TRBJ1-2, with D perhaps TRBD1 (5 bases). CDR1 is KGHSH, CDR2 LQKENI, per germline. The CDR3 is 13 residues long. Trimming removed 5 bases at V and 1 base at J, with 8 bases between.

The rearrangement joins TRBV5-1 to TRBJ1-1; 9 bases agree with TRBD1. Germline V lookup: CDR1 SGHRS, CDR2 YFSETQ. The CDR3 extends over 14 amino acids. V lost 0 bases, J lost 6 bases, and 3 bases stayed unmatched. CDR3 DNA: TGCGCCAGCAGCTTGGGGGACAGGGTTTCTGAAGCTTTCTTT. Translated, it gives CASSLGDRVSEAFF.

The chain employs TRBV7-8 and TRBJ2-7, with 12 positions matching TRBD1. Germline V gene data show CDR1 as SGHVS and CDR2 as FQNEAQ. The CDR3 runs 16 residues. J gave up 7 bases and V 3 bases, and 10 bases lay outside the gene matches. This chain's CDR3 is CASSFGGGTGGLEQYF. The CDR3 bases are TGTGCCAGCAGCTTCGGCGGCGGGACAGGGGGCCTTGAGCAGTACTTC.

Note on this clone: Other nucleotide sequences in the sample specify the same CDR3. The V gene is TRBV5-1, the J gene TRBJ2-7; D call uncertain. CDR3 length: 12 amino acids. Germline values: CDR1 SGHRS, CDR2 YFSETQ. V lost 1 base, J lost 3 bases, and 5 bases lay in between. CDR3 region: CASSLPSYEQYF. The CDR3 DNA is TGCGCCAGCAGCTTGCCTAGCTACGAGCAGTACTTC.

This chain joins TRBV7-9 and TRBJ1-4; no clear D gene. Germline-derived CDR1 and CDR2 are SEHNR and FQNEAQ (reference sequence). The length of the CDR3 is 16 residues. The V and J ends lost 5 bases and 0 bases respectively, with 13 bases between them. CDR3 coding DNA: TGTGCCAGCAGCCCCTGGACGGCTTCAACTAATGAAAAACTGTTTTTT. Amino acids: CASSPWTASTNEKLFF. The full variable domain, its missing parts supplied by reference TRBV7-9 and TRBJ1-4, is DTGVSQNPRHKITKRGQNVTFRCDPISEHNRLYWYRQTLGQGPEFLTYFQNEAQLEKSRLLSDRFSAERPKGSFSTLEIQRTEQGDSAMYLCASSPWTASTNEKLFFGSGTQLSVL.

In its sample, this clone was seen many times. This chain uses TRBV5-1 with TRBJ1-1; D gene unclear. Trimming removed 5 bases from V and 0 bases from J, with 8 bases in between. Per the germline V gene, CDR1 is SGHRS and CDR2 is YFSETQ. The CDR3 sequence is 13 residues long. The CDR3 DNA sequence: TGCGCCAGCAGAGGCAGATTGAACACTGAAGCTTTCTTT. Its translation is CASRGRLNTEAFF.

V and J are TRBV5-1 and TRBJ2-1; tentatively, D is TRBD1 (6 bases). The CDR3 length is 13 residues. The V end was cut by 4 bases, the J end by 5 bases, with 10 bases between. Germline V gene sequence: CDR1 SGHRS, CDR2 YFSETQ. DNA of the CDR3: TGCGCCAGCAGCCCCGGACAGAACAATGAGCAGTTCTTC. Translation: CASSPGQNNEQFF.

The rearrangement uses TRBV11-3 and TRBJ1-1, with a tentative D call TRBD1 (5 bases). Germline V CDR1 and CDR2: SGHNT, YENEEA. The V end was cut by 1 base, the J end by 1 base, with 10 bases between. This CDR3 contains 15 residues. The CDR3 sequence: CASSLGAGPNTEAFF. CDR3 DNA: TGTGCCAGCAGCTTAGGAGCGGGGCCGAACACTGAAGCTTTCTTT.

The chain uses TRBV7-2 and TRBJ2-1; a weak D match, TRBD1 (6 bases). CDR1 is SGHTA and CDR2 is FQGNSA in the germline V gene. V was pared by 5 bases and J by 0 bases, with 11 bases between. The CDR3 has 15 residues. The CDR3 region is CASSKTGSSYNEQFF. The CDR3 DNA is TGTGCCAGCAGCAAAACAGGGAGCTCCTACAATGAGCAGTTCTTC. The whole variable domain, remainder taken from reference TRBV7-2 and TRBJ2-1, is GAGVSQSPSNKVTEKGKDVELRCDPISGHTALYWYRQSLGQGLEFLIYFQGNSAPDKSGLPSDRFSAERTGGSVSTLTIQRTQQEDSAVYLCASSKTGSSYNEQFFGPGTRLTVL.

The chain links TRBV4-1 to TRBJ2-5, with 9 bases identical to TRBD2. CDR3 size: 18 residues. Germline trimming cut 1 base from V and 1 base from J; bases unmatched to any gene: 10. The germline CDR1 and CDR2 sequences are MGHRA and YSYEKL. In DNA, the CDR3 is TGCGCCAGCAGCCAAGTTGGTAGCGGGAGTTCGGGCCAAGAGACCCAGTACTTC. Amino acids: CASSQVGSGSSGQETQYF.

This chain joins TRBV19 and TRBJ2-5; tentative D call: TRBD1 (7 bases). V was shortened by 6 bases and J by 2 bases, with 13 bases between the two germline ends. Germline V gene sequence: CDR1 LNHDA, CDR2 SQIVND (reference sequence). This CDR3 has 14 amino acids. CDR3 sequence: CASRDQGGQETQYF. The CDR3, as DNA: TGTGCCAGTAGGGACCAGGGGGGACAAGAGACCCAGTACTTC. The variable domain in full, with the rest retrieved from reference TRBV19 and TRBJ2-5, is DGGITQSPKYLFRKEGQNVTLSCEQNLNHDAMYWYRQDPGQGLRLIYYSQIVNDFQKGDIAEGYSVSREKKESFPLTVTSAQKNPTAFYLCASRDQGGQETQYFGPGTRLLVL.

DNA of the CDR3: TGTGCCAGCAGAGCACAGGGGAACACTGAAGCTTTCTTT. The encoded protein is CASRAQGNTEAFF. This chain connects TRBV2 to TRBJ1-1, with TRBD1 as a possible D gene (6 bases). CDR1 and CDR2 (germline): SNHLY, FYNNEI. CDR3 length equals 13 residues. The germline V and J ends were trimmed by 6 bases and 1 base, with 9 bases remaining between them.

CDR3 loop: CASLPGGGSSYEQYF. Here the CDR3 DNA reads TGTGCCAGCCTCCCTGGGGGGGGATCCTCCTACGAGCAGTACTTC. The J gene is TRBJ2-7, the V gene TRBV28, with 7 positions matching TRBD2. Trimming took 8 bases from V and 0 from J; bases not matched to a gene: 10. This CDR3 has 15 residues. CDR1 is MDHEN, CDR2 SYDVKM, per germline. The full variable domain, its missing parts supplied by reference TRBV28 and TRBJ2-7, is DVKVTQSSRYLVKRTGEKVFLECVQDMDHENMFWYRQDPGLGLRLIYFSYDVKMKEKGDIPEGYSVSREKKERFSLILESASTNQTSMYLCASLPGGGSSYEQYFGPGTRLTVT.

This clone was counted a single time. V is TRBV5-1 and J is TRBJ1-4; D may be TRBD1 (6 bases). Germline V gene lookup returns CDR1 SGHRS and CDR2 YFSETQ. The CDR3 totals 16 residues. The germline V and J ends were trimmed by 4 bases and 4 bases, with 17 bases remaining between them. The CDR3 coding sequence is TGCGCCAGCAGCCCACTGGGGGGACAAAGTAATGAAAAACTGTTTTTT. This translates into CASSPLGGQSNEKLFF.

The CDR3 DNA is TGCAGTGCTAGGAAGACCGGGGAGCTGTTTTTT. Protein: CSARKTGELFF. This chain joins TRBV20-1 and TRBJ2-2; D remains ambiguous. There are 11 residues in the CDR3. V shed 3 bases and J shed 5 bases, with 4 bases lying between them. Looked up from germline, CDR1 is DFQATT and CDR2 is SNEGSKA (reference sequence).

This rearrangement joins TRBV13 to TRBJ2-1, with D perhaps TRBD1 (6 bases). Trimming pared 5 bases from V and 11 bases from J, leaving 25 bases between. CDR1 is PRHDT and CDR2 is FYEKMQ in the germline V gene (reference sequence). The CDR3 is made up of 16 amino acids. CDR3 DNA: TGTGCCAGCAGCACTTCAGGGGCCCCGAAGGCTTCTCAGCAGTTCTTC. Protein sequence: CASSTSGAPKASQQFF.

Ten or more counts support this clone. The CDR3 loop reads CSVDGTGGREQFF. CDR3 coding DNA: TGCAGCGTAGACGGGACAGGGGGTCGTGAGCAGTTCTTC. This sequence joins TRBV29-1 and TRBJ2-1; TRBD1 matches 11 bases. V lost 6 bases, J lost 9 bases, and 7 bases stayed unmatched. This CDR3 spans 13 amino acids. Looked up from germline, CDR1 is SQVTM and CDR2 is ANQGSEA.

The rearrangement links TRBV7-8 to TRBJ1-2, with D possibly TRBD1 on 5 matching bases. In germline, CDR1 is SGHVS, CDR2 FQNEAQ. The CDR3 has 16 residues. V lost 0 bases and J 0 bases, leaving 11 bases between the germline ends. This CDR3 reads CASSLAGDASNYGYTF. CDR3 coding DNA: TGTGCCAGCAGCTTAGCAGGGGACGCTTCTAACTATGGCTACACCTTC.

The genes are TRBV9 and TRBJ2-1, with D perhaps TRBD1 or TRBD2 (5 bases each). The germline gives CDR1 SGDLS, CDR2 YYNGEE. The CDR3 is made up of 14 amino acids. Trimming stripped 2 bases from V and 7 bases from J, with 13 bases between. The CDR3 sequence is CASSVWGSRNEQFF. In DNA, the CDR3 is TGTGCCAGCAGCGTGTGGGGGAGTAGGAATGAGCAGTTCTTC.